This T cell receptor beta chain was recorded in a study of identical twins. Study-wide points: In cord blood, abundant beta clonotypes had fewer insertions; memory showed no trend.

TCRdb re-called the 5' RACE reads through MiXCR, storing one row per CDR3 protein. The table includes 1.5 million to 2 million distinct CDR3 sequences, roughly a third detected once. This clonotype was picked up a small number of times. Its specificity is unknown. There are 16 residues in the CDR3. With 0 bases clipped from V and 6 bases from J, the junction kept 7 bases outside the gene matches. CDR1 is DFQATT, CDR2 SNEGSKA, per germline (reference sequence). The sequence came from a newborn girl in good health. V gene TRBV20-1 combines with J gene TRBJ1-6, with 8 bases matching TRBD1. Sequences were obtained from cord blood. The chain's CDR3 is CSARDHGTGSNSPLHF. DNA for the CDR3: TGCAGTGCTAGAGATCATGGGACAGGAAGTAATTCACCCCTCCACTTT.